Each of the 24 T cell receptor beta chains below was sequenced from the same sample in a study of monozygotic twins with inflammatory bowel disease. After re-calling the 5' RACE reads, TCRdb lists one entry per CDR3 protein, DNA absent. Its table records approximately 100,000 distinct CDR3 sequences. Source material: blood. These receptors came from a human donor with ulcerative colitis or Crohn's disease, or a healthy co-twin of an affected twin (not recorded which).

CDR3 region: CASSLYSGYSYEQYF. The chain combines TRBV5-1 with TRBJ2-7; TCRdb outputs TRBD2, but without DNA this stays unchecked. This CDR3 has 15 amino acids. The V gene's germline CDR1 is SGHRS and CDR2 YFSETQ. The variable domain in full, completed from reference TRBV5-1 and TRBJ2-7, reads KAGVTQTPRYLIKTRGQQVTLSCSPISGHRSVSWYQQTPGQGLQFLFEYFSETQRNKGNFPGRFSGRQFSNSRSEMNVSTLELGDSALYLCASSLYSGYSYEQYFGPGTRLTVT.

The chain couples TRBV5-1 to TRBJ2-5. The CDR3 is 11 amino acids. In germline, CDR1 is SGHRS, CDR2 YFSETQ. The CDR3: CASSSGETQYF.

J is TRBJ2-7 and V is TRBV14; TCRdb's D gene call, TRBD1, goes unchecked for lack of DNA. CDR1 is SGHDN and CDR2 is FVKESK in the germline V gene. The CDR3 extends over 13 amino acids. CDR3 residues: CASQGHGSAEQYF. Combining the CDR3 with reference TRBV14 and TRBJ2-7 gives the whole variable domain EAGVTQFPSHSVIEKGQTVTLRCDPISGHDNLYWYRRVMGKEIKFLLHFVKESKQDESGMPNNRFLAERTGGTYSTLKVQPAELEDSGVYFCASQGHGSAEQYFGPGTRLTVT.

This chain uses TRBV29-1 with TRBJ2-7; TCRdb's D call of TRBD1 is untestable without DNA. The germline gives CDR1 SQVTM, CDR2 ANQGSEA. The length of the CDR3 is 13 residues. CDR3 sequence: CSGGGDTPYEQYF.

The chain joins TRBV5-5 to TRBJ2-7; lacking DNA, the TRBD2 call made by TCRdb goes unchecked. Germline V lookup: CDR1 SGHKS, CDR2 YYEKEE (reference sequence). The CDR3 extends over 15 amino acids. CDR3 in amino acids: CASSLWAQTPYEQYF.

V gene TRBV2 combines with J gene TRBJ2-7. CDR3 size: 13 residues. CDR1 SNHLY and CDR2 FYNNEI come from the germline V gene. CDR3 loop: CASSDAGDSEQYF.

The V and J genes are TRBV2 and TRBJ1-6; the TCRdb call, TRBD1, lacks DNA for checking. CDR3 size: 20 residues. The germline V gene encodes CDR1 SNHLY and CDR2 FYNNEI. The CDR3 loop reads CASRKNRATIRSSYNSPLHF.

The chain recombines TRBV12-3 or TRBV12-4 with TRBJ1-2. The CDR3 covers 15 residues. The CDR3 loop reads CASSFLPETNYGYTF.

This rearrangement joins TRBV7-6 to TRBJ1-1; TCRdb's assignment of TRBD1 cannot be checked, as there is no DNA. The germline V gene has CDR1 SGHVS and CDR2 FNYEAQ. The length of the CDR3 is 17 residues. This CDR3 reads CASSLGGVGHPNTEAFF.

The J gene is TRBJ2-3, the V gene TRBV11-2; the D gene TCRdb calls, TRBD2, cannot be checked with no DNA. CDR1 SGHAT and CDR2 FQNNGV come from the germline V gene. CDR3 length: 17 amino acids. CDR3 in amino acids: CASTLGVIAASTDTQYF.

The chain joins TRBV29-1 to TRBJ1-1. The CDR3 spans 13 residues. The germline V gene encodes CDR1 SQVTM and CDR2 ANQGSEA. The CDR3 loop is CSVEEVSATEAFF. The full variable domain, in which reference TRBV29-1 and TRBJ1-1 provide the parts outside the CDR3, is SAVISQKPSRDICQRGTSLTIQCQVDSQVTMMFWYRQQPGQSLTLIATANQGSEATYESGFVIDKFPISRPNLTFSTLTVSNMSPEDSSIYLCSVEEVSATEAFFGQGTRLTVV.

The chain's CDR3 is CSARDGGTGDEQFF. V usage is TRBV20-1 and J usage is TRBJ2-1; with no DNA, the TCRdb D assignment of TRBD1 cannot be verified. Germline V gene lookup returns CDR1 DFQATT and CDR2 SNEGSKA (reference sequence). The CDR3 runs to 14 residues.

The V call is TRBV7-2, the J call TRBJ2-2. This CDR3 contains 14 residues. Per germline, CDR1 SGHTA and CDR2 FQGNSA. The CDR3 spells CASSPTPNTGELFF.

The V and J genes are TRBV6-2 or TRBV6-3 and TRBJ2-2; the D call from TCRdb, TRBD2, cannot be confirmed without DNA. Germline V gives CDR1 MNHEY, CDR2 SVGEGT. This CDR3 has 17 amino acids. CDR3 residues: CASSYSMASGRTGELFF.

The chain combines TRBV5-1 with TRBJ2-1; as DNA is missing, the TRBD1 call by TCRdb cannot be tested. This CDR3 is built from 15 residues. CDR1 is SGHRS and CDR2 is YFSETQ in the germline V gene. The CDR3 here is CASSRAGQGAGEQFF.

The V and J genes are TRBV7-2 and TRBJ2-1; lacking DNA, the TRBD2 call made by TCRdb goes unchecked. Germline lookup yields CDR1 SGHTA and CDR2 FQGNSA. The CDR3 consists of 15 residues. The CDR3 region is CASSLMGGGEDEQFF.

The rearrangement links TRBV4-2 to TRBJ2-5; TCRdb indicates TRBD2, and absent DNA this call remains unverified. The CDR3 length is 14 residues. Germline-derived CDR1 and CDR2 are LGHNA and YNFKEQ. CDR3 loop: CASSQDPSGETQYF.

The chain joins TRBV11-2 to TRBJ1-5. Per germline, CDR1 SGHAT and CDR2 FQNNGV. This CDR3 has 13 amino acids. The CDR3 loop reads CASSLDYGQPQHF.

The chain is built from TRBV11-2 and TRBJ2-1; without DNA, the TCRdb call of TRBD2 cannot be checked. The length of the CDR3 is 15 residues. Germline-derived CDR1 and CDR2 are SGHAT and FQNNGV. The CDR3 region is CASSTLAEASGEQFF.

The V gene is TRBV6-2 or TRBV6-3, the J gene TRBJ2-1; TCRdb gives TRBD2 as the D gene, but with no DNA this cannot be confirmed. This CDR3 comprises 14 residues. Germline V CDR1 and CDR2: MNHEY, SVGEGT. This chain's CDR3 is CASRREESYNEQFF.

The chain links TRBV25-1 to TRBJ2-1; TCRdb indicates TRBD1, and absent DNA this call remains unverified. CDR3 length: 14 amino acids. Germline-derived CDR1 and CDR2 are MGHDK and SYGVNS. The chain's CDR3 is CASSEAGGRGEQFF.

This rearrangement joins TRBV20-1 to TRBJ2-3; TCRdb's D call, TRBD1, is unchecked because there is no DNA. Germline V gene sequence: CDR1 DFQATT, CDR2 SNEGSKA (reference sequence). CDR3 length equals 15 residues. The CDR3: CSARGRGRLSDTQYF.

The chain uses TRBV5-1 and TRBJ2-2; no DNA is available, so the TRBD1 call from TCRdb remains unchecked. The CDR3 has 15 residues. Looked up from germline, CDR1 is SGHRS and CDR2 is YFSETQ. CDR3 sequence: CASSSGTPNTGELFF.

V is TRBV20-1 and J is TRBJ1-1; TCRdb outputs TRBD1, but without DNA this stays unchecked. CDR3 size: 13 residues. Germline assignment: CDR1 DFQATT and CDR2 SNEGSKA (reference sequence). The CDR3 loop is CSARDRVNTEAFF.